The clone carrying this T cell receptor (beta chain) has just a few counts. This record belongs to a study of low-dose radiotherapy and immunotherapy resistance in tumors. Alpha and beta chains were covered, as first-strand cDNA relied on TRAV- and TRBV-specific primers. A 20-cycle PCR with a constant-region primer and V-primer adapter amplified TCRs. TCRdb reprocessed the reads via MiXCR and lists one record per CDR3 protein. The sample contains under 11,000 distinct CDR3 sequences, about 60% of which appear only once. Germline V CDR1 and CDR2: MNHNS, SASEGT. The V end lost 8 bases, the J end lost 2 bases, and 10 bases lay between the germline ends. The CDR3 covers 13 residues.

This clonotype was sampled from a human donor with advanced metastatic prostate, ovarian, gallbladder or colorectal cancer (not recorded which). This table probably holds off-target reads from a library built for another chain. The V call is TRBV6-1, the J call TRBJ1-5, with TRBD1 as a possible D gene (6 bases). CDR3 amino acids: CASEGHRNQPQHF. CDR3 nucleotide sequence: TGTGCCAGCGAGGGACACCGCAATCAGCCCCAGCATTTT.